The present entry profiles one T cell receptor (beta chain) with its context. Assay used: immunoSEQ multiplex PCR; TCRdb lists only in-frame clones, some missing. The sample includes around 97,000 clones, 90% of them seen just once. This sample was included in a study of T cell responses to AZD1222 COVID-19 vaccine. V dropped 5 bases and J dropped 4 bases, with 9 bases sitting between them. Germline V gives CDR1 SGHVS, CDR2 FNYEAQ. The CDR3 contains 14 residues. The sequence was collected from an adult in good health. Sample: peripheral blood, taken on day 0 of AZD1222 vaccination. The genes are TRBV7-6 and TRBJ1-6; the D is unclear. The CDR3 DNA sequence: TGTGCCAGCAGCCCCACAGAGTATAATTCACCCCTCCACTTT. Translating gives CASSPTEYNSPLHF.